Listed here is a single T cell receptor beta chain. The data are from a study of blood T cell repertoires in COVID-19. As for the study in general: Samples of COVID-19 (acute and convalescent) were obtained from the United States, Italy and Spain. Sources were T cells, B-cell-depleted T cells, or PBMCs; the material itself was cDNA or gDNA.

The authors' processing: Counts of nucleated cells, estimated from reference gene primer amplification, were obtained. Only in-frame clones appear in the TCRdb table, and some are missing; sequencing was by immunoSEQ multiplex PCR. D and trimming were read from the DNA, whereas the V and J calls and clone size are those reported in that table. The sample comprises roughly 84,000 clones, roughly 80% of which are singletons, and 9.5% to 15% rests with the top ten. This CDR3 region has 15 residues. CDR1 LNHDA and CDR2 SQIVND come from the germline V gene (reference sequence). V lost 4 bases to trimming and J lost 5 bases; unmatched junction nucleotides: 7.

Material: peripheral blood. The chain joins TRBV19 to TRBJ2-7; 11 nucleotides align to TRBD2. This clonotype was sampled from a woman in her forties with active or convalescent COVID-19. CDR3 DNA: TGTGCCAGTAGTACGGTAGCGGGAGGGAGGAACGAGCAGTACTTC. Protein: CASSTVAGGRNEQYF.